This entry lists 2 T cell receptor beta chains sequenced from one sample in a study of OX40 agonist ivuxolimab in advanced cancers. Libraries were prepared by immunoSEQ multiplex PCR; TCRdb keeps only in-frame clonotypes and omits some of them. This sample has 100,000 to 120,000 clones, with over 85% found just once. The starting material was CD4+ or CD8+ T cells sorted from blood, obtained in a trial of the OX40 agonist ivuxolimab. The receptors were sampled from an adult with an advanced solid tumor such as melanoma, head and neck, liver or kidney cancer.

The chain combines TRBV6-6 with TRBJ2-3; TRBD1 is a possible D gene (6 bases). The CDR3 length is 16 residues. V lost 2 bases to trimming and J lost 0 bases, with 12 bases between them. Germline loops: CDR1 MNHNY, CDR2 SVGAGI (reference sequence). CDR3 protein: CASSYGNRASTDTQYF. DNA for the CDR3: TGTGCCAGCAGTTACGGAAACAGGGCTAGCACAGATACGCAGTATTTT.

The gene calls are TRBV7-8 and TRBJ1-2, with D hard to call. V shed 2 bases and J shed 0 bases, with 4 bases lying between them. Germline V CDR1 and CDR2: SGHVS, FQNEAQ. The CDR3 is made up of 13 amino acids. CDR3 DNA sequence: TGTGCCAGCAGCTTACCAGCTAACTATGGCTACACCTTC. Translating it yields CASSLPANYGYTF.